This TCR beta chain was recorded in a study of blood T cell repertoires in COVID-19. The CDR3 loop spans 13 amino acids. The germline V gene encodes CDR1 LNHDA and CDR2 SQIVND (reference sequence). The ends were cut back, 7 bases at V and 4 bases at J, with 10 bases in the middle. Sequencing was performed with immunoSEQ multiplex PCR; in TCRdb, only in-frame clones are kept and a portion is missing. The sample has nearly 95,000 clones, 74% seen once. This clonotype was sampled from a man aged 70-80 years with COVID-19, enrolled during active disease. The V call is TRBV19, the J call TRBJ2-2; no definite D call. The specimen sequenced was peripheral blood. CDR3 in amino acids: CASTPRSTGELFF. The CDR3 nucleotides are TGTGCCAGTACCCCCCGCAGCACCGGGGAGCTGTTTTTT.